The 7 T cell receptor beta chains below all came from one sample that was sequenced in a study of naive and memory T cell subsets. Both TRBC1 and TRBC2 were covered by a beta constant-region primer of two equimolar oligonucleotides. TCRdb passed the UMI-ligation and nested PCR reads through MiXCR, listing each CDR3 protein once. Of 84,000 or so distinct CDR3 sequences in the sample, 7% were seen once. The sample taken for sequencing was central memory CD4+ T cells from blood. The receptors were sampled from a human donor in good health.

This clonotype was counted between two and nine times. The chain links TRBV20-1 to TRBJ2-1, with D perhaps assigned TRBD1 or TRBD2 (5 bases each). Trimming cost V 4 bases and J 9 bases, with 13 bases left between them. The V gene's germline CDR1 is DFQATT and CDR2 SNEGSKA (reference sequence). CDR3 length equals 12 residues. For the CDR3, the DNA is TGCAGTGCTAACCCGGGGCTTCTTGAGCAGTTCTTC. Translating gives CSANPGLLEQFF.

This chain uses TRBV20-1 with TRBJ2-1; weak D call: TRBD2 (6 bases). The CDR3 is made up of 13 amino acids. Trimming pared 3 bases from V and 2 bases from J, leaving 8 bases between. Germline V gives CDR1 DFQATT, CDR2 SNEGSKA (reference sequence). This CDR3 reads CSASGSTYNEQFF. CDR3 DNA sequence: TGCAGTGCTAGCGGGAGCACCTACAATGAGCAGTTCTTC.

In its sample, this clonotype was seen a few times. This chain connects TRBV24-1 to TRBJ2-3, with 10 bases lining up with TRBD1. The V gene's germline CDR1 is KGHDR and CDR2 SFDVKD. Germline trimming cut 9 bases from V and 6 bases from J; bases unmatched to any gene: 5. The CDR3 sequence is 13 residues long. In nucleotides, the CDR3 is TGTGCCACCGGGACAGGGGCGAGGGATACGCAGTATTTT. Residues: CATGTGARDTQYF.

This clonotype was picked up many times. The CDR3 DNA reads TGTGCCAGCAGGGCAGGGGTCACCTACGAGCAGTACTTC. Amino acids: CASRAGVTYEQYF. The rearrangement links TRBV12-3 or TRBV12-4 to TRBJ2-7, with a weak D call TRBD1 (6 bases). This CDR3 has 13 amino acids. Trimming took off 6 bases at V and 2 bases at J, with 11 bases between the two ends.

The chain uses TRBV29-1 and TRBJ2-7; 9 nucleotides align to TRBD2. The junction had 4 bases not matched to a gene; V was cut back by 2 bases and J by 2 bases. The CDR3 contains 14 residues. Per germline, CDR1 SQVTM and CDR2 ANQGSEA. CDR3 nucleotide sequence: TGCAGCGTTGAACCACTAGCGGGCCCCTACGAGCAGTACTTC. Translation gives CSVEPLAGPYEQYF.

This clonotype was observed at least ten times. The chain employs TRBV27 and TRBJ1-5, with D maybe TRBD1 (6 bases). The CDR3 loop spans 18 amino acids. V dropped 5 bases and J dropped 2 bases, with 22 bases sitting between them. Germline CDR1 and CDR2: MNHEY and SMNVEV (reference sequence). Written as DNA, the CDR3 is TGTGCCAGCAGTCCAGTGACAGGCTCCCGGTGGGGCAATCAGCCCCAGCATTTT. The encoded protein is CASSPVTGSRWGNQPQHF.

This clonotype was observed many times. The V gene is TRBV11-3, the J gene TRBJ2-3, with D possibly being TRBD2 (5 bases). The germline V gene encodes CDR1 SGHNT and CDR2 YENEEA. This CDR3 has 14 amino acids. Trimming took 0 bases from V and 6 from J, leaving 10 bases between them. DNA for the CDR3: TGTGCCAGCAGCTTAGATAACCGCGGGGATACGCAGTATTTT. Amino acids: CASSLDNRGDTQYF.